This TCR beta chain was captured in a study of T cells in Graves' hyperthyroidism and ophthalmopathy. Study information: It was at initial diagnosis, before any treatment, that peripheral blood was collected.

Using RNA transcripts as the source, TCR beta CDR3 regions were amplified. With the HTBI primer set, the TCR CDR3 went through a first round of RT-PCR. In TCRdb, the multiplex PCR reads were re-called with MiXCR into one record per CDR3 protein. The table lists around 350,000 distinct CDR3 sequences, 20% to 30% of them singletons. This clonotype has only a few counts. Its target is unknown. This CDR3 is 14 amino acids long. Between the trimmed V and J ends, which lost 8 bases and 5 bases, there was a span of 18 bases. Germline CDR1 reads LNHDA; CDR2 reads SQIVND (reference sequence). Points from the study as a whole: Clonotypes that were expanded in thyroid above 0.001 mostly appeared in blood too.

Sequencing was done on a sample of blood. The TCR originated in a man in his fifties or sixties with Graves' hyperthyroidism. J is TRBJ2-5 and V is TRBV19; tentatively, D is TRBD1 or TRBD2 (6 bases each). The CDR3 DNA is TGTGCCAGTCAGTTCGGGGGCCATGAGGAGACCCAGTACTTC. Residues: CASQFGGHEETQYF. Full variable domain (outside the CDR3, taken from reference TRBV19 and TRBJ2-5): DGGITQSPKYLFRKEGQNVTLSCEQNLNHDAMYWYRQDPGQGLRLIYYSQIVNDFQKGDIAEGYSVSREKKESFPLTVTSAQKNPTAFYLCASQFGGHEETQYFGPGTRLLVL.